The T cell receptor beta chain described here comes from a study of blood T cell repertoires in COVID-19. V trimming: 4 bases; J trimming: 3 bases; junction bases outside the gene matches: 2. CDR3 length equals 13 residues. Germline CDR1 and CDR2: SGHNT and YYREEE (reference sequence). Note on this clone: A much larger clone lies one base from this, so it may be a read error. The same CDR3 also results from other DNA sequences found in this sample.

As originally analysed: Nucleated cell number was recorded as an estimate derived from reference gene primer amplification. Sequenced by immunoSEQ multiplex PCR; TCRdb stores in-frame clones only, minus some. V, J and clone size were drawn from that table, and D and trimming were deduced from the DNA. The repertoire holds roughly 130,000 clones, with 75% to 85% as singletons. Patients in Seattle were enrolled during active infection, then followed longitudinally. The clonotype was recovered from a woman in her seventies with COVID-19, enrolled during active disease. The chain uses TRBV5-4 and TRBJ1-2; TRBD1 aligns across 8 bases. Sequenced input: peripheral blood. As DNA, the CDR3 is TGTGCCAGCAGCCTGGACAGGGACTATGGCTACACCTTC. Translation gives CASSLDRDYGYTF.